This entry lists 18 T cell receptor beta chains sequenced from one sample in a study of shared clonotypes between healthy human individuals. Cells designated naive CD8 were CD45RO-negative and were positively selected for CCR7, with terminally differentiated effector memory CD45RA+ cells excluded. Here immunoSEQ multiplex PCR was the method, and the copy in TCRdb shows in-frame clones only, minus some. This table holds almost 700,000 clones, just over 90% found once. The sample was naive CD8+ T cells sorted from blood. The receptors were gathered from a man younger than 45 in good health.

The V gene is TRBV14, the J gene TRBJ1-2; no clear D gene. CDR1 is SGHDN, CDR2 FVKESK, per germline. The CDR3 loop spans 15 amino acids. V lost 0 bases and J lost 3, with 11 bases in between. In nucleotides, the CDR3 is TGTGCCAGCAGCCAAGATCCCTACCCAGACTATGGCTACACCTTC. Translating it yields CASSQDPYPDYGYTF.

The V and J genes are TRBV13 and TRBJ1-1; D remains unclear. The CDR3 has 16 residues. Trimming pared 6 bases from V and 1 base from J, leaving 18 bases between. Germline loops: CDR1 PRHDT, CDR2 FYEKMQ (reference sequence). The CDR3 DNA follows: TGTGCCAGCAGGCGTCGCTCGAACAAGGCGAACACTGAAGCTTTCTTT. Protein: CASRRRSNKANTEAFF. The variable domain in full, with the rest retrieved from reference TRBV13 and TRBJ1-1, is AAGVIQSPRHLIKEKRETATLKCYPIPRHDTVYWYQQGPGQDPQFLISFYEKMQSDKGSIPDRFSAQQFSDYHSELNMSSLELGDSALYFCASRRRSNKANTEAFFGQGTRLTVV.

This chain joins TRBV11-2 and TRBJ2-1, with 10 bases that match TRBD2. CDR1 and CDR2 (germline): SGHAT, FQNNGV. The ends lost 5 bases at V and 5 bases at J; junction bases unmatched: 6. The length of the CDR3 is 15 residues. The CDR3, as DNA: TGTGCCAGCAGCCTAATAGCGGGAGGTCACAATGAGCAGTTCTTC. This sequence encodes CASSLIAGGHNEQFF.

This clone was seen just once. The chain has TRBV9 and TRBJ2-2; TRBD1 is a possible D gene (5 bases). The CDR3 is 13 amino acids. The V gene's germline CDR1 is SGDLS and CDR2 YYNGEE. V lost 5 bases, J lost 2 bases, and 7 bases lay in between. CDR3 in amino acids: CASRDSNTGELFF. The CDR3 DNA reads as TGTGCCAGCAGAGACAGCAACACCGGGGAGCTGTTTTTT.

The V call is TRBV19, the J call TRBJ1-1; 7 nucleotides agree with TRBD1. Germline V gene lookup returns CDR1 LNHDA and CDR2 SQIVND (reference sequence). The V and J ends lost 3 bases and 6 bases, in that order; junction bases with no gene match: 7. This CDR3 comprises 14 residues. The CDR3 loop is CASSISTGVAEAFF. The CDR3 region has the DNA TGTGCCAGTAGTATCTCTACAGGGGTTGCTGAAGCTTTCTTT.

The gene calls are TRBV10-1 and TRBJ2-2, with a tentative D call TRBD1 (6 bases). This CDR3 has 15 amino acids. The V gene lost 1 base and the J gene lost 4 bases, with 10 bases spanning the gap. Germline V CDR1 and CDR2: WNHNN, SYGVQD (reference sequence). The CDR3 region is CASSEFRGGTGELFF. In DNA, the CDR3 is TGCGCCAGCAGTGAGTTTAGAGGGGGCACCGGGGAGCTGTTTTTT.

J is TRBJ2-7 and V is TRBV29-1; TRBD2 is a possible D gene (6 bases). The CDR3 loop spans 15 amino acids. Per the germline V gene, CDR1 is SQVTM and CDR2 is ANQGSEA. Trimming shortened V by 3 bases and J by 3 bases, and 18 bases separated the two germline ends. The CDR3 nucleotides read TGCAGCGTTGAGGTTTCTAGCGCTCAAAACTACGAGCAGTACTTC. Translating gives CSVEVSSAQNYEQYF.

Only one count was recorded for this clone. V usage is TRBV9 and J usage is TRBJ2-1; 12 bases are a match to TRBD1. Trimming cost V 0 bases and J 7 bases; bases outside gene matches: 5. This CDR3 comprises 16 residues. CDR1 and CDR2 from the germline V gene are SGDLS and YYNGEE. CDR3 amino acids: CASSVEGTGGWNEQFF. For the CDR3, the DNA is TGTGCCAGCAGCGTAGAGGGGACAGGGGGCTGGAATGAGCAGTTCTTC.

The chain has TRBV7-9 and TRBJ2-1; D is unclear. V lost 3 bases, J lost 6 bases, and 12 bases lay in between. This CDR3 is built from 14 residues. The germline V gene encodes CDR1 SEHNR and CDR2 FQNEAQ (reference sequence). This CDR3 is CASSFTDSCNEQFF. The CDR3, as DNA: TGTGCCAGCAGCTTTACAGACTCTTGCAATGAGCAGTTCTTC.

This clone was seen repeatedly, ten times or more. The chain uses TRBV28 and TRBJ1-2; TRBD1 is a possible D gene (5 bases). Per the germline V gene, CDR1 is MDHEN and CDR2 is SYDVKM. The V end lost 2 bases, the J end lost 8 bases, and 21 bases lay between the germline ends. The CDR3 runs 16 residues. CDR3 DNA sequence: TGTGCCAGCAGTTTAGGTGAGGTGACAGCTCCGAGAGGCTACACCTTC. The encoded protein is CASSLGEVTAPRGYTF.

This clone was seen only once. This sample includes further DNA sequences coding for the same CDR3. This chain links TRBV2 with TRBJ1-3; no clear D. This CDR3 has 14 residues. From germline, CDR1 is SNHLY and CDR2 FYNNEI. Between the trimmed V and J ends, which lost 3 bases and 1 base, there was a span of 7 bases. The CDR3 region has the DNA TGTGCCAGCAGTGAGCGGGATTCTGGAAACACCATATATTTT. It encodes CASSERDSGNTIYF.

The chain carries TRBV6-6 and TRBJ1-2; D uncertain. The CDR3 covers 14 residues. Germline CDR1 is MNHNY and CDR2 is SVGAGI (reference sequence). Trimming pared 6 bases from V and 2 bases from J, leaving 13 bases between. The CDR3 bases are TGTGCCAGCAGCCCCTCAGGAGTCAACTATGGCTACACCTTC. It specifies CASSPSGVNYGYTF.

This chain connects TRBV13 to TRBJ2-7; D is unclear. Germline assignment: CDR1 PRHDT and CDR2 FYEKMQ (reference sequence). This CDR3 is 13 amino acids long. V was trimmed by 4 bases and J by 0 bases, leaving 7 bases between them. The CDR3 bases are TGTGCCAGCAGCTGGCGGTCCTCCTACGAGCAGTACTTC. Amino acid sequence: CASSWRSSYEQYF.

V and J are TRBV6-5 and TRBJ1-4, with D maybe TRBD1 (5 bases). V was cut by 4 bases and J by 0 bases, with 9 bases left in between. The CDR3 loop spans 15 amino acids. Germline CDR1 is MNHEY and CDR2 is SVGAGI. CDR3 sequence (DNA): TGTGCCAGCAGTTTGGGGACGGCAACTAATGAAAAACTGTTTTTT. Amino acid sequence: CASSLGTATNEKLFF.

V and J are TRBV2 and TRBJ2-1, with TRBD2 identical over 11 bases. In germline, CDR1 is SNHLY, CDR2 FYNNEI. The trim removed 7 bases at V and 10 bases at J, leaving 6 bases unmatched. This CDR3 comprises 13 residues. The DNA of the CDR3 is TGTGCCAGCACCATCGGGACTAGCGGCGAGCAGTTCTTC. It is translated as CASTIGTSGEQFF.

The chain is built from TRBV5-6 and TRBJ2-7; no firm D call. Germline lookup yields CDR1 SGHDT and CDR2 YYEEEE. The ends were cut back, 4 bases at V and 5 bases at J, with 16 bases in the middle. The CDR3 extends over 14 amino acids. DNA of the CDR3: TGTGCCAGCAGCCTTGGAAAGTTCAGCAACGAGCAGTACTTC. It specifies CASSLGKFSNEQYF.

The chain couples TRBV27 to TRBJ2-7, with D unresolved. The CDR3 is 14 amino acids. V gave up 6 bases and J gave up 7 bases, with 19 bases separating them. The V gene's germline CDR1 is MNHEY and CDR2 SMNVEV (reference sequence). The CDR3 region is CASRGGGSVWEQYF. CDR3 DNA sequence: TGTGCCAGCAGGGGCGGCGGCTCTGTGTGGGAGCAGTACTTC.

The sample holds one count of this clone. The CDR3 DNA sequence: TGCGCCAGCAGCCAAGACAGGGCGCGAAATCAGCCCCAGCATTTT. Translated, it gives CASSQDRARNQPQHF. V usage is TRBV4-1 and J usage is TRBJ1-5; D might be TRBD1 (5 bases). This CDR3 region has 15 residues. With 0 bases removed from V and 4 bases from J, the gap between germline ends came to 10 bases. Germline values: CDR1 MGHRA, CDR2 YSYEKL.